This T cell receptor (beta chain) was identified during a study of beta chain features in type 1 diabetes. Broader study findings: Researchers report that Type 1 diabetes patients had moderately but significantly shorter TCRB CDR3s across all four CD4+ subsets.

The table lists this clone with a few counts. What it recognizes is unknown. The CDR3 covers 13 residues. Deletions cut 10 bases from V and 2 bases from J, with 14 bases between. Germline V lookup: CDR1 MNHNY, CDR2 SVGAGI (reference sequence). TCRB transcripts that were expressed got sequenced, as all of the isolated RNA had been reverse transcribed. Produced via immunoSEQ multiplex PCR; TCRdb's table is partial and in-frame only. Of about 160,000 clones listed, 9% are singletons. V gene TRBV6-6 combines with J gene TRBJ1-2, with D tentatively TRBD1 (6 bases). Material: central memory CD4+ T cells from blood. The sequence was collected from a young woman with type 1 diabetes. CDR3 sequence: CAIWTEGNYGYTF. CDR3 nucleotides: TGTGCCATCTGGACAGAGGGAAACTATGGCTACACCTTC.